This T cell receptor (beta chain) was identified in a study of cytomegalovirus exposure and HLA in healthy donors. Primers for the PCR totalled 60 Vbeta and 13 Jbeta. The data were produced by immunoSEQ multiplex PCR, yet TCRdb's version contains in-frame clones alone and is incomplete. The data show under 140,000 clones, 78% seen once. The sample holds a few counts of this clone. The CDR3 runs 14 residues. V was shortened by 1 base and J by 1 base, with 7 bases between the two germline ends. The germline V gene has CDR1 SEHNR and CDR2 FQNEAQ (reference sequence). The gene calls are TRBV7-9 and TRBJ1-1; the D is unclear. This clonotype was sampled from a woman aged 30 to 39 in good health and CMV-seronegative. Sequenced material: PBMCs. DNA for the CDR3: TGTGCCAGCAGCTTAGATTTGGCGAACACTGAAGCTTTCTTT. Translated: CASSLDLANTEAFF.